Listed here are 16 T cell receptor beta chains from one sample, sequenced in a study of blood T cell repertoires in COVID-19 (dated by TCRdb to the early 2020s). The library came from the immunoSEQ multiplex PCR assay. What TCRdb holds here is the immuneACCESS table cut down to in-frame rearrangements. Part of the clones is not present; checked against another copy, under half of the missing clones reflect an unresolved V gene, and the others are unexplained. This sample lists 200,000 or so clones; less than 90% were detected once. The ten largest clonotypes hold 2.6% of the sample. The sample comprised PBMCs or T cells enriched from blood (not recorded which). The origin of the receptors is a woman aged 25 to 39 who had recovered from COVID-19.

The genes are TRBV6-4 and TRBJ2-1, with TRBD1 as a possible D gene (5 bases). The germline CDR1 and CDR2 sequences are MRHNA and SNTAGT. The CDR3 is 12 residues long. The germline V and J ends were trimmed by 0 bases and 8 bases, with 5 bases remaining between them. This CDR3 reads CASSDSGDEQFF. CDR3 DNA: TGTGCCAGCAGTGACTCAGGGGATGAGCAGTTCTTC.

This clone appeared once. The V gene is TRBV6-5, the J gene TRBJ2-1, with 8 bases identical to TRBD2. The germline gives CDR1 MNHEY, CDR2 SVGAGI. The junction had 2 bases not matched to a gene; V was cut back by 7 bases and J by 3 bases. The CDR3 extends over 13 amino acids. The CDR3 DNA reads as TGTGCCAGCACCGGGGGGGGCTACAATGAGCAGTTCTTC. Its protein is CASTGGGYNEQFF.

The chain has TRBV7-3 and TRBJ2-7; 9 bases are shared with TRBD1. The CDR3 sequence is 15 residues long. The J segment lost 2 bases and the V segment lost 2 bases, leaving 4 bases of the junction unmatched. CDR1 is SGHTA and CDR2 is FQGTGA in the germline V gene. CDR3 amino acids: CASSLGTGPAYEQYF. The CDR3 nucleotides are TGTGCCAGCAGCTTAGGGACAGGGCCAGCCTACGAGCAGTACTTC.

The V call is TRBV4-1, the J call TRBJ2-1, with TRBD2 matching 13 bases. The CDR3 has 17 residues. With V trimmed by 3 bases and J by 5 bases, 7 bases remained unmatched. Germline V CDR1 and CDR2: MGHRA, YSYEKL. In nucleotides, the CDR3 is TGCGCCAGCAGCCATCGCCGAGGGACTAGCGGGAACAATGAGCAGTTCTTC. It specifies CASSHRRGTSGNNEQFF.

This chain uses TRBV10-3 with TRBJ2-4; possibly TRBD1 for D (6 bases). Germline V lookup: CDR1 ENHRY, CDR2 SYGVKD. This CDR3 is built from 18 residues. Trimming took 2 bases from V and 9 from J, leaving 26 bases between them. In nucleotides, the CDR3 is TGTGCCATCAGTGAGCCCCACGCACCCTTACAGGGAAGGGGCATTCAGTACTTC. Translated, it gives CAISEPHAPLQGRGIQYF.

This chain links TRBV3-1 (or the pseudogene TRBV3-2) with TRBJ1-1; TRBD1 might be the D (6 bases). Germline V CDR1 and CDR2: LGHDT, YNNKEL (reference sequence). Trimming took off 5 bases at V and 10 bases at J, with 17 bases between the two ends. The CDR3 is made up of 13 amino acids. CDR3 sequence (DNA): TGTGCCAGCAGCTCAACACGGGGGGCTGGAGCTTTCTTT. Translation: CASSSTRGAGAFF.

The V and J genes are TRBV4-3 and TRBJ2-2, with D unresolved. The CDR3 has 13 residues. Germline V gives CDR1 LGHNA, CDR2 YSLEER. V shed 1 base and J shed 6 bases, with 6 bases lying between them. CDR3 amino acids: CASSQVFPGELFF. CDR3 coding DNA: TGCGCCAGCAGCCAAGTCTTCCCCGGGGAGCTGTTTTTT.

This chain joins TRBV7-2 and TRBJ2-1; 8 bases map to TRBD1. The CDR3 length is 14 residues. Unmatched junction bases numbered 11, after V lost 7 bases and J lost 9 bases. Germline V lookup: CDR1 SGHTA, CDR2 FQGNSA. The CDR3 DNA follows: TGTGCCAGCAACCGGGGGACAGGAGACATTGAGCAGTTCTTC. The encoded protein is CASNRGTGDIEQFF. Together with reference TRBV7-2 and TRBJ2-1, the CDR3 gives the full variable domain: GAGVSQSPSNKVTEKGKDVELRCDPISGHTALYWYRQSLGQGLEFLIYFQGNSAPDKSGLPSDRFSAERTGGSVSTLTIQRTQQEDSAVYLCASNRGTGDIEQFFGPGTRLTVL.

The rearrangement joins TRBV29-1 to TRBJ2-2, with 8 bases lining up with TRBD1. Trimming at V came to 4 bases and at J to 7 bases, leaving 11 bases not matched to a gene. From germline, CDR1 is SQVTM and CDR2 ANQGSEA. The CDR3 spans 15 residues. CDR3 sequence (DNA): TGCAGCGTTGCGGAAGGACAGGGTCTTATCGGGGAGCTGTTTTTT. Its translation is CSVAEGQGLIGELFF.

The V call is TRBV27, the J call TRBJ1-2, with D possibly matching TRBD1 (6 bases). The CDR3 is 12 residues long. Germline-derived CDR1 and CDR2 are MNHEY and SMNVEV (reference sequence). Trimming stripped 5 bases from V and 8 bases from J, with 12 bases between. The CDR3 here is CASSTQGLGYTF. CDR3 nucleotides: TGTGCCAGCAGTACCCAGGGGTTAGGCTACACCTTC.

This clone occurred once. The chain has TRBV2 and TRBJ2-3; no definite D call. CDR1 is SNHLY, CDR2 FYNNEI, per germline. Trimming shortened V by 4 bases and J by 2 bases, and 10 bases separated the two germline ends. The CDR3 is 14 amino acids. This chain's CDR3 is CASSVSDYTDTQYF. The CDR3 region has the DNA TGTGCCAGCAGTGTCAGCGATTACACAGATACGCAGTATTTT.

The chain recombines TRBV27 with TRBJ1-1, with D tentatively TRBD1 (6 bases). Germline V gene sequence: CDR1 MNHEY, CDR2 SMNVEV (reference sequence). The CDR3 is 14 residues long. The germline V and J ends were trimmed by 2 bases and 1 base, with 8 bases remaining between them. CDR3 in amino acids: CASSLIGGNTEAFF. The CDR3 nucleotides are TGTGCCAGCAGTTTAATAGGGGGGAACACTGAAGCTTTCTTT.

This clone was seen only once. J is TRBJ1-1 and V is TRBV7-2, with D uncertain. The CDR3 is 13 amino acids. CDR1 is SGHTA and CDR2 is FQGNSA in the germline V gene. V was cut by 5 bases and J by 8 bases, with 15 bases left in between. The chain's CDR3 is CASSPRLSAEAFF. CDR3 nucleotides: TGTGCCAGCAGCCCGCGGCTTTCAGCGGAAGCTTTCTTT. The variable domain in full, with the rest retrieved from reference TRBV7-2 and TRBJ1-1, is GAGVSQSPSNKVTEKGKDVELRCDPISGHTALYWYRQSLGQGLEFLIYFQGNSAPDKSGLPSDRFSAERTGGSVSTLTIQRTQQEDSAVYLCASSPRLSAEAFFGQGTRLTVV.

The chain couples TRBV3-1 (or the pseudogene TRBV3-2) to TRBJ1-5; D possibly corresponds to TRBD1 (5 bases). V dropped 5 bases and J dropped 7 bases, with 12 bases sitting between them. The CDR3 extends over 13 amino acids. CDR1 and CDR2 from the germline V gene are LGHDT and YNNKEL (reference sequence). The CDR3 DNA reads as TGTGCCAGCAGCAAAGGGAGGGACCAGCCCCAGCATTTT. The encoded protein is CASSKGRDQPQHF.

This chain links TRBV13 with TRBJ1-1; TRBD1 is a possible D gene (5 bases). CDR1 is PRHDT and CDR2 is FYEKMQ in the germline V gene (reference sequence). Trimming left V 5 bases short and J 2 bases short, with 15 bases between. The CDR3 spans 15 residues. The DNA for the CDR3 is TGTGCCAGCAGCCCTAGACGGAGGGGAAACACTGAAGCTTTCTTT. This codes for CASSPRRRGNTEAFF.

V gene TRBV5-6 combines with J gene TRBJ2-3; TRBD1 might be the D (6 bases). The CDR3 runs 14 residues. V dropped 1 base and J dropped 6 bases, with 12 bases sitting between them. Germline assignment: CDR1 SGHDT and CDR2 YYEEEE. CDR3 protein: CASSLLGAFDTQYF. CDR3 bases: TGTGCCAGCAGCTTGTTGGGGGCCTTCGATACGCAGTATTTT.